A single sample is the source of the 30 T cell receptor beta chains below, sequenced in a study of blood T cells in healthy people across ages. Alongside a J-beta primer mix, a sample-barcoded 5' primer served in a second PCR lasting about 7 to 11 cycles. TCRdb recomputed calls from the 5' RACE reads with MiXCR, one row per CDR3 protein. The repertoire holds 630,000 or so distinct CDR3 sequences, around 32% seen once, with about 16% in the top ten. Sequenced input: blood. These TCRs come from a woman of 80 years or more in good health.

To note about this clonotype: The germline gene is not matched at one end of the junction; a read error may be the cause. The rearrangement joins TRBV6-1 to TRBJ1-2; D is unclear. This CDR3 has 13 amino acids. Germline values: CDR1 MNHNS, CDR2 SASEGT. The CDR3 sequence: CASSETSTDGYTF. For the CDR3, the DNA is TGCGCCAGCAGTGAAACTTCGACGGATGGCTACACCTTC.

The chain combines TRBV29-1 with TRBJ2-7; D gene ambiguous. The CDR3 has 13 residues. V dropped 5 bases and J dropped 3 bases, with 14 bases sitting between them. The germline gives CDR1 SQVTM, CDR2 ANQGSEA. The CDR3 sequence is CSVRSTILYEQYF. As DNA, the CDR3 is TGCAGCGTTCGGTCCACGATCCTCTACGAGCAGTACTTC.

The J gene is TRBJ1-6, the V gene TRBV12-3 or TRBV12-4; 9 nucleotides line up with TRBD1. The V gene end was trimmed by 0 bases and the J gene end by 9 bases; junction bases not matched to a gene: 0. The CDR3 totals 14 residues. The CDR3 reads CASSLADRGSPLHF. CDR3 coding DNA: TGTGCCAGCAGTTTAGCGGACAGGGGTTCACCCCTCCACTTT.

The V and J genes are TRBV3-1 and TRBJ2-2; TRBD2 agrees at 12 bases. CDR3 size: 18 residues. Germline CDR1 is LGHDT and CDR2 is YNNKEL (reference sequence). With V trimmed by 0 bases and J by 5 bases, 7 bases remained unmatched. Here the CDR3 DNA reads TGTGCCAGCAGCCAAGATCGCCTAGCGGGGGGGCCAACCGGGGAGCTGTTTTTT. It is translated as CASSQDRLAGGPTGELFF.

This clonotype was seen at least ten times. CDR3: CASSKVQGEETQYF. The DNA of the CDR3 is TGTGCCAGCAGCAAAGTTCAGGGTGAGGAGACCCAGTACTTC. J is TRBJ2-5 and V is TRBV21-1; the table gives TRBD1 as D, unverified against the DNA. TRBV21-1 is reported as a pseudogene. The length of the CDR3 is 14 residues.

In this sample, this clonotype turned up many times. The V gene is TRBV25-1, the J gene TRBJ2-1, with 13 nucleotides matching TRBD2. The CDR3 sequence is 16 residues long. The germline CDR1 and CDR2 sequences are MGHDK and SYGVNS. V was clipped by 7 bases and J by 9 bases; unmatched bases: 12. The CDR3 is CASNRGLAGVPGEQFF. The CDR3 bases are TGTGCCAGCAATCGTGGACTAGCGGGGGTCCCCGGTGAGCAGTTCTTC. Looking up the rest from reference TRBV25-1 and TRBJ2-1 gives the full variable domain: EADIYQTPRYLVIGTGKKITLECSQTMGHDKMYWYQQDPGMELHLIHYSYGVNSTEKGDLSSESTVSRIRTEHFPLTLESARPSHTSQYLCASNRGLAGVPGEQFFGPGTRLTVL.

The chain links TRBV9 to TRBJ2-7, with 7 bases aligning to TRBD2. Germline CDR1 and CDR2: SGDLS and YYNGEE. With 0 bases clipped from V and 1 base from J, the junction kept 7 bases outside the gene matches. CDR3 length: 16 amino acids. The CDR3 reads CASSVGGGSGSYEQYF. The CDR3 DNA reads TGTGCCAGCAGCGTAGGAGGCGGGAGCGGGTCCTACGAGCAGTACTTC.

This clonotype was recorded a few times. This chain uses TRBV18 with TRBJ1-1; D gene unclear. Germline lookup yields CDR1 KGHSH and CDR2 LQKENI. The CDR3 is 11 amino acids. The germline V and J ends were trimmed by 2 bases and 11 bases, with 9 bases remaining between them. In DNA form, the CDR3 reads TGTGCCAGCTCACCAGTTGCTCCGGCTTTCTTT. As protein: CASSPVAPAFF.

This clonotype was detected many times. This chain uses TRBV12-3 or TRBV12-4 with TRBJ1-6, with D possibly matching TRBD1 (5 bases). V was shortened by 3 bases and J by 5 bases, with 11 bases between the two germline ends. CDR3 length: 15 residues. In DNA form, the CDR3 reads TGTGCCAGCAGTTTCCGGGGGTCGGATAATTCACCCCTCCACTTT. Translating gives CASSFRGSDNSPLHF.

This clonotype has just a few counts. A much larger clone sits a single nucleotide away, making a read error possible. V gene TRBV30 combines with J gene TRBJ2-1; 8 nucleotides line up with TRBD1. Near its end, the DNA agrees better with TRBJ2-7, so the J call may be wrong. Germline-derived CDR1 and CDR2 are GTSNPN and SVGIG (reference sequence). The CDR3 extends over 13 amino acids. Here the CDR3 reads CAYTGTGYNEQYF. In nucleotides, the CDR3 is TGTGCCTATACCGGGACAGGCTACAATGAGCAGTACTTC.

Notes on this clonotype: The germline gene is not matched at one end of the junction; a read error may be the cause. This chain connects TRBV5-6 to TRBJ2-5; TRBD2 agrees at 13 bases. The CDR3 length is 17 residues. Germline CDR1 and CDR2: SGHDT and YYEEEE. For the CDR3, the DNA is TGTACCAGCAGCCGGACTAGCGGGGGACCTACTCAAGAGACCCAGTACTTC. It encodes CTSSRTSGGPTQETQYF.

This clonotype was recorded only once. At one boundary the junction diverges from the germline segment, which might be a read error. The genes are TRBV7-7 and TRBJ2-1; TRBD2 matches at 7 bases. From germline, CDR1 is SSHAT and CDR2 FNYEAQ (reference sequence). CDR3 size: 15 residues. CDR3 protein: CASSLLPSGPNEQFF. The CDR3 region has the DNA TGTGCTAGCAGCTTATTGCCTAGCGGACCTAATGAGCAGTTCTTC.

This clonotype was seen repeatedly, ten times or more. The CDR3 nucleotides read TGTGCCAGCAGCGACAGGGCGGGGGAAGAAAAACTGTTTTTT. Its translation is CASSDRAGEEKLFF. This chain joins TRBV12-3 or TRBV12-4 and TRBJ1-4, with TRBD1 matching over 7 bases. The CDR3 is 14 residues long. Trimming cost V 6 bases and J 8 bases; bases outside gene matches: 9.

This clonotype was detected ten times or more. This chain links TRBV28 with TRBJ2-7; possibly TRBD1 for D (6 bases). V was trimmed by 6 bases and J by 4 bases, leaving 16 bases between them. CDR1 is MDHEN and CDR2 is SYDVKM in the germline V gene. This CDR3 contains 14 residues. The CDR3 DNA is TGTGCCAGCAGCCCCTCAGGGGAGCTATACGAGCAGTACTTC. It specifies CASSPSGELYEQYF. The full variable domain, rest sourced from reference TRBV28 and TRBJ2-7, is DVKVTQSSRYLVKRTGEKVFLECVQDMDHENMFWYRQDPGLGLRLIYFSYDVKMKEKGDIPEGYSVSREKKERFSLILESASTNQTSMYLCASSPSGELYEQYFGPGTRLTVT.

This clonotype has only one observation. The chain joins TRBV2 to TRBJ1-1, with unresolved D. Germline assignment: CDR1 SNHLY and CDR2 FYNNEI. V was trimmed by 6 bases and J by 2 bases, leaving 10 bases between them. CDR3 size: 13 residues. DNA for the CDR3: TGTGCCAGCAGGCAGACATCAAACACTGAAGCTTTCTTT. It yields the protein CASRQTSNTEAFF.

This clonotype appeared many times. The rearrangement joins TRBV3-1 to TRBJ2-1; D may be TRBD2 (6 bases). The CDR3 contains 13 residues. In germline, CDR1 is LGHDT, CDR2 YNNKEL (reference sequence). V was shortened by 2 bases and J by 10 bases, with 12 bases between the two germline ends. DNA for the CDR3: TGTGCCAGCAGCCAACGGACGGAGGGGGAGCAGTTCTTC. This codes for CASSQRTEGEQFF.

This clonotype was seen once. The rearrangement joins TRBV5-1 to TRBJ1-5, with TRBD1 identical over 10 bases. The CDR3 sequence is 15 residues long. Looked up from germline, CDR1 is SGHRS and CDR2 is YFSETQ. The V gene end was trimmed by 4 bases and the J gene end by 3 bases; junction bases not matched to a gene: 4. The CDR3 loop reads CASSTGTGVNQPQHF. The CDR3 DNA reads as TGCGCCAGCAGCACCGGGACAGGGGTCAATCAGCCCCAGCATTTT.

This clonotype has a count of ten or more. The chain is built from TRBV4-3 and TRBJ1-2; D is undetermined. The V end was cut by 0 bases, the J end by 8 bases, with 13 bases between. Germline CDR1 is LGHNA and CDR2 is YSLEER. The CDR3 contains 14 residues. The chain's CDR3 is CASSQDRSFRGYTF. The DNA of the CDR3 is TGCGCCAGCAGCCAAGATCGATCGTTCCGAGGCTACACCTTC.

The J gene is TRBJ1-5, the V gene TRBV18, with TRBD1 matching over 8 bases. Per the germline V gene, CDR1 is KGHSH and CDR2 is LQKENI. There are 17 residues in the CDR3. Trimming took 2 bases from V and 0 from J; bases not matched to a gene: 6. The CDR3 spells CASSPYKTGASNQPQHF. In DNA form, the CDR3 reads TGTGCCAGCTCACCATATAAGACAGGGGCTAGCAATCAGCCCCAGCATTTT.

This chain connects TRBV24-1 to TRBJ2-1; D may correspond to TRBD1 or TRBD2 (6 bases each). Trimming removed 6 bases at V and 10 bases at J, with 21 bases between. The CDR3 has 15 amino acids. Per the germline V gene, CDR1 is KGHDR and CDR2 is SFDVKD. CDR3 protein: CATSPGGTPNDEQFF. In nucleotides, the CDR3 is TGTGCCACCAGTCCCGGGGGCACCCCCAATGACGAGCAGTTCTTC.

This clonotype was counted ten times or more. The chain couples TRBV27 to TRBJ1-6, with 7 bases identical to TRBD1. This CDR3 contains 14 residues. In germline, CDR1 is MNHEY, CDR2 SMNVEV (reference sequence). V shed 9 bases and J 7 bases; nucleotides not matched to a gene: 9. The CDR3 DNA is TGTGCCAGTTCCAGGGGACAGCCGAATTCACCCCTCCACTTT. It encodes CASSRGQPNSPLHF.

This clonotype was detected only a few times. Being one base from a much bigger clone, this may be a read error. The chain couples TRBV20-1 to TRBJ2-5; D is perhaps TRBD1 (5 bases). The CDR3 totals 13 residues. The V gene's germline CDR1 is DFQATT and CDR2 SNEGSKA (reference sequence). The V end was cut by 0 bases, the J end by 11 bases, with 16 bases between. This CDR3 reads CSAREGPGHEQYF. DNA of the CDR3: TGCAGTGCTAGAGAGGGGCCTGGGCATGAGCAGTACTTC.

V usage is TRBV7-3 and J usage is TRBJ2-3; 10 bases are shared with TRBD2. This CDR3 comprises 15 residues. Germline assignment: CDR1 SGHTA and CDR2 FQGTGA. V trimming: 4 bases; J trimming: 6 bases; junction bases outside the gene matches: 7. The CDR3 sequence is CASSSQSGGADTQYF. Written as DNA, the CDR3 is TGTGCCAGCAGCTCACAAAGCGGGGGGGCGGATACGCAGTATTTT. Combining the CDR3 with reference TRBV7-3 and TRBJ2-3 gives the whole variable domain GAGVSQTPSNKVTEKGKYVELRCDPISGHTALYWYRQSLGQGPEFLIYFQGTGAADDSGLPNDRFFAVRPEGSVSTLKIQRTERGDSAVYLCASSSQSGGADTQYFGPGTRLTVL.

The genes are TRBV7-2 and TRBJ2-3; TRBD1 matches 8 bases. With V trimmed by 5 bases and J by 4 bases, 5 bases remained unmatched. The V gene's germline CDR1 is SGHTA and CDR2 FQGNSA. This CDR3 is 14 amino acids long. CDR3: CASSLQGASDTQYF. CDR3 sequence (DNA): TGTGCCAGCAGCCTTCAGGGGGCGTCAGATACGCAGTATTTT.

The chain carries TRBV5-1 and TRBJ2-3; D gene unclear. The germline CDR1 and CDR2 sequences are SGHRS and YFSETQ. This CDR3 contains 14 residues. V was shortened by 4 bases and J by 0 bases, with 9 bases between the two germline ends. The DNA for the CDR3 is TGCGCCAGCAGCGGGTCAGCTAGCACAGATACGCAGTATTTT. Protein sequence: CASSGSASTDTQYF.

The chain is built from TRBV29-1 and TRBJ1-1; no clear D gene. Germline loops: CDR1 SQVTM, CDR2 ANQGSEA. The CDR3 totals 14 residues. The V gene lost 3 bases and the J gene lost 1 base, with 12 bases spanning the gap. In DNA, the CDR3 is TGCAGCGTTGAGAAGGCGGCTAGGAACACTGAAGCTTTCTTT. The encoded protein is CSVEKAARNTEAFF. The full variable domain, in which reference TRBV29-1 and TRBJ1-1 provide the parts outside the CDR3, is SAVISQKPSRDICQRGTSLTIQCQVDSQVTMMFWYRQQPGQSLTLIATANQGSEATYESGFVIDKFPISRPNLTFSTLTVSNMSPEDSSIYLCSVEKAARNTEAFFGQGTRLTVV.

This clonotype was counted many times. The genes are TRBV11-2 and TRBJ2-1, with 10 bases fitting TRBD2. Germline values: CDR1 SGHAT, CDR2 FQNNGV. The CDR3 is made up of 15 amino acids. J was trimmed by 4 bases and V by 5 bases; bases with no gene match: 5. CDR3 bases: TGTGCCAGCAGCCATATAGCGGGGGGATACAATGAGCAGTTCTTC. Translated, it gives CASSHIAGGYNEQFF.

This chain joins TRBV29-1 and TRBJ2-5; perhaps D is TRBD1 or TRBD2 (5 bases each). In germline, CDR1 is SQVTM, CDR2 ANQGSEA. CDR3 size: 16 residues. V dropped 5 bases and J dropped 1 base, with 20 bases sitting between them. The chain's CDR3 is CSVTRSEGPFQETQYF. CDR3 coding DNA: TGCAGCGTTACCCGCTCCGAGGGGCCATTCCAAGAGACCCAGTACTTC.

The sample holds many counts of this clonotype. J is TRBJ1-2 and V is TRBV7-9, with D perhaps matching TRBD1 (6 bases). Germline assignment: CDR1 SEHNR and CDR2 FQNEAQ (reference sequence). The CDR3 extends over 14 amino acids. Trimming cost V 5 bases and J 8 bases, with 18 bases left between them. The CDR3 sequence is CASSIDGGQGGYTF. The DNA of the CDR3 is TGTGCCAGCAGCATCGACGGGGGACAAGGCGGCTACACCTTC.

The rearrangement uses TRBV28 and TRBJ1-1; the match to TRBD1 covers 8 bases. The ends lost 4 bases at V and 4 bases at J; junction bases unmatched: 8. CDR1 is MDHEN and CDR2 is SYDVKM in the germline V gene. The CDR3 is 15 amino acids. The CDR3 region is CASSSGQGWSTEAFF. In DNA, the CDR3 is TGTGCCAGCAGTTCCGGACAGGGTTGGTCCACTGAAGCTTTCTTT.